These 3 T cell receptor beta chains originate from one sample sequenced in a study of cytomegalovirus exposure and HLA in healthy donors. 13 Jbeta primers and 60 Vbeta primers were used for the PCR. Produced via immunoSEQ multiplex PCR; TCRdb's table is partial and in-frame only. The table has about 140,000 clones, approximately 80% seen once. Material for sequencing was PBMCs. These TCRs come from a man aged 30 to 39 in good health and CMV-seronegative.

V gene TRBV5-1 combines with J gene TRBJ2-5; perhaps TRBD1 as D (5 bases). The CDR3 has 15 residues. CDR1 is SGHRS and CDR2 is YFSETQ in the germline V gene. V lost 0 bases to trimming and J lost 2 bases, with 11 bases between them. DNA of the CDR3: TGCGCCAGCAGCTTGGCAGGGAACTGGCAAGAGACCCAGTACTTC. As protein: CASSLAGNWQETQYF.

This rearrangement joins TRBV6-5 to TRBJ2-7; the match to TRBD1 covers 11 bases. V trimming: 5 bases; J trimming: 4 bases; junction bases outside the gene matches: 4. Germline CDR1 reads MNHEY; CDR2 reads SVGAGI. There are 14 residues in the CDR3. The CDR3 nucleotides read TGTGCCAGCAGTGGACAGGGGGCGCGTTACGAGCAGTACTTC. The encoded protein is CASSGQGARYEQYF.

The chain links TRBV25-1 to TRBJ2-3; TRBD2 is a possible D gene (6 bases). V was pared by 6 bases and J by 2 bases, with 9 bases between. The CDR3 spans 13 residues. The germline V gene encodes CDR1 MGHDK and CDR2 SYGVNS. The CDR3 bases are TGTGCCAGCAGCAGCGGGTACACAGATACGCAGTATTTT. Translated: CASSSGYTDTQYF.